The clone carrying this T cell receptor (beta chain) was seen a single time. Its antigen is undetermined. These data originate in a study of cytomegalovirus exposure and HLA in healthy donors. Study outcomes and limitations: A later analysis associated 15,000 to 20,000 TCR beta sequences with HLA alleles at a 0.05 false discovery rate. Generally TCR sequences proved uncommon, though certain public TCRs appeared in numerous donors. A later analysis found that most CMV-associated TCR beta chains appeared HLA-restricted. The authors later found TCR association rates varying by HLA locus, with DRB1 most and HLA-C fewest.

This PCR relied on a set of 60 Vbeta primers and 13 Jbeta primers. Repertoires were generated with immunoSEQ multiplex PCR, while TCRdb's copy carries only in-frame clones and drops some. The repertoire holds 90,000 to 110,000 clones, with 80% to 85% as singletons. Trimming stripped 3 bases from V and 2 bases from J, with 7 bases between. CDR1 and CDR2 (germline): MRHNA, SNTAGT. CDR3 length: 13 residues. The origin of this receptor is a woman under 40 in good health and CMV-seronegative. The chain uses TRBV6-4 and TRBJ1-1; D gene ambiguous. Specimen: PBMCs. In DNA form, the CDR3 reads TGTGCCAGCAGTGAGGCCACCAACACTGAAGCTTTCTTT. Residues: CASSEATNTEAFF.